This TCR beta chain was retrieved from a study of blood T cell repertoires in COVID-19. At the level of the study: The samples span acute and convalescent COVID-19 from the United States, Italy and Spain. T cells, B-cell-depleted T cells, or PBMCs supplied cDNA or gDNA.

V lost 8 bases to trimming and J lost 3 bases; unmatched junction nucleotides: 5. The V gene's germline CDR1 is KGHSH and CDR2 LQKENI. The CDR3 extends over 13 amino acids. Sequenced by immunoSEQ multiplex PCR; TCRdb stores in-frame clones only, minus some. The sample contains approximately 170,000 clones, around 84% of which appear only once. This sequence originates from a woman older than 75 with acute or convalescent COVID-19. This chain uses TRBV18 with TRBJ2-3, with 7 bases matching TRBD1. The sample comprised peripheral blood. The CDR3 is CASARGQTDTQYF. The CDR3 bases are TGTGCCAGCGCTAGGGGACAGACAGATACGCAGTATTTT. The complete variable domain, with remaining parts taken from reference TRBV18 and TRBJ2-3, reads NAGVMQNPRHLVRRRGQEARLRCSPMKGHSHVYWYRQLPEEGLKFMVYLQKENIIDESGMPKERFSAEFPKEGPSILRIQQVVRGDSAAYFCASARGQTDTQYFGPGTRLTVL.